One and the same sample provided the 27 T cell receptor beta chains below, sequenced in a study of cytomegalovirus exposure and HLA in healthy donors. The PCR employed 60 Vbeta primers together with 13 Jbeta primers. Clones were read by immunoSEQ multiplex PCR, and TCRdb kept only the in-frame ones, dropping some. Of approximately 87,000 clones in the sample, 81% were seen once. The sequencing sample was made of PBMCs. The receptor source for this set is a woman between 70 and 85 years old in good health and CMV-seropositive.

The V gene is TRBV4-2, the J gene TRBJ2-5; D gene unclear. Deletions cut 0 bases from V and 5 bases from J, with 13 bases between. Germline V CDR1 and CDR2: LGHNA, YNFKEQ. This CDR3 region has 15 residues. CDR3 in amino acids: CASSQDGRNGETQYF. The DNA of the CDR3 is TGTGCCAGCAGCCAAGACGGTAGGAACGGGGAGACCCAGTACTTC.

V usage is TRBV6-1 and J usage is TRBJ1-5, with a weak D call TRBD1 (5 bases). Germline CDR1 MNHNS, CDR2 SASEGT. Trimming cost V 8 bases and J 0 bases, with 14 bases left between them. This CDR3 is 15 amino acids long. CDR3 nucleotides: TGTGCCAGCGGGGCCGATGCGAATAGCAATCAGCCCCAGCATTTT. Translated, it gives CASGADANSNQPQHF.

In its sample, this clone was seen once. The V call is TRBV28, the J call TRBJ2-1, with D maybe TRBD1 (6 bases). This CDR3 is built from 15 residues. Germline assignment: CDR1 MDHEN and CDR2 SYDVKM. The germline V and J ends were trimmed by 7 bases and 6 bases, with 19 bases remaining between them. The CDR3 DNA follows: TGTGCCAGCACCCTAAGGCCCCAGGGGATCAATGAGCAGTTCTTC. Its translation is CASTLRPQGINEQFF.

The rearrangement joins TRBV4-2 to TRBJ1-4; perhaps TRBD1 as D (5 bases). The CDR3 spans 14 residues. Trimming took off 4 bases at V and 5 bases at J, with 11 bases between the two ends. Per the germline V gene, CDR1 is LGHNA and CDR2 is YNFKEQ. DNA for the CDR3: TGTGCCAGCAGCCCACAGGTTGGAAATGAAAAACTGTTTTTT. This sequence encodes CASSPQVGNEKLFF.

This clone has only a few counts. This chain connects TRBV6-1 to TRBJ1-1; maybe TRBD1 (5 bases). Germline loops: CDR1 MNHNS, CDR2 SASEGT. This CDR3 has 14 amino acids. V lost 8 bases and J 4 bases, leaving 17 bases between the germline ends. The CDR3 loop is CASPRGGIVTEAFF. The CDR3 region has the DNA TGTGCCAGCCCCCGCGGGGGGATTGTCACTGAAGCTTTCTTT.

The genes are TRBV21-1 and TRBJ2-5; TRBD1 reflects the table's D call only, with no check against the DNA. TRBV21-1 is a listed pseudogene. The CDR3 length is 17 residues. The CDR3: CASSKRETGSQVETQYF. The CDR3 region has the DNA TGTGCCAGCAGCAAGAGGGAGACAGGGAGCCAAGTCGAGACCCAGTACTTC.

V usage is TRBV7-2 and J usage is TRBJ1-1; 12 nucleotides line up with TRBD1. CDR3 size: 16 residues. Germline V gene lookup returns CDR1 SGHTA and CDR2 FQGNSA. The V segment lost 5 bases and the J segment 1 base; nucleotides outside the gene matches: 5. Here the CDR3 DNA reads TGTGCCAGCAGCACAGGGACAGGGGGCGGGAACACTGAAGCTTTCTTT. Protein product: CASSTGTGGGNTEAFF.

The gene calls are TRBV18 and TRBJ2-7; no clear D gene. This CDR3 has 13 residues. The ends were cut back, 0 bases at V and 3 bases at J, with 6 bases in the middle. Per the germline V gene, CDR1 is KGHSH and CDR2 is LQKENI. In DNA form, the CDR3 reads TGTGCCAGCTCACCACCGAAGAGCTACGAGCAGTACTTC. It codes for CASSPPKSYEQYF.

This clone turned up a few times. The chain carries TRBV6-5 and TRBJ2-7; 8 bases align to TRBD1. CDR1 is MNHEY and CDR2 is SVGAGI in the germline V gene. V shed 4 bases, J shed 2 bases, and the junction held 4 bases outside the gene matches. The CDR3 is 14 amino acids. CDR3 in amino acids: CASSSGQGPYEQYF. The CDR3 DNA is TGTGCCAGCAGTTCCGGACAGGGCCCCTACGAGCAGTACTTC.

This sequence joins TRBV7-9 and TRBJ2-7, with TRBD2 matching over 10 bases. Germline loops: CDR1 SEHNR, CDR2 FQNEAQ (reference sequence). The CDR3 contains 14 residues. J gave up 7 bases and V 0 bases, and 3 bases lay outside the gene matches. In DNA, the CDR3 is TGTGCCAGCAGCTTAGCGGGACTAGCGCGTGAGCAGTACTTC. It is translated as CASSLAGLAREQYF.

This clone was observed a handful of times. The genes are TRBV9 and TRBJ1-5; 10 bases are a match to TRBD1. This CDR3 is built from 15 residues. Germline V lookup: CDR1 SGDLS, CDR2 YYNGEE. Losses at the gene ends were 5 bases for V and 7 bases for J; bases not matched to a gene: 9. CDR3 loop: CASSAGTGERQPQHF. CDR3 DNA sequence: TGTGCCAGCAGTGCAGGGACAGGGGAAAGACAGCCCCAGCATTTT.

DNA for the CDR3: TGTGCCAGCAGTGAAGAGGGACTAGCCGGGCGTGGTTATACGCAGTATTTT. This gives the protein CASSEEGLAGRGYTQYF. The chain links TRBV6-1 to TRBJ2-3, with 9 nucleotides matching TRBD2. Germline trimming cut 1 base from V and 7 bases from J; bases unmatched to any gene: 12. CDR3 size: 17 residues. Germline V gene data show CDR1 as MNHNS and CDR2 as SASEGT.

This sequence joins TRBV10-3 and TRBJ2-7, with D perhaps TRBD2 (5 bases). This CDR3 region has 11 residues. CDR1 is ENHRY and CDR2 is SYGVKD in the germline V gene. The V end was cut by 11 bases, the J end by 3 bases, with 11 bases between. In DNA, the CDR3 is TGTGCCGGGCGACGGGACTACGAGCAGTACTTC. Protein: CAGRRDYEQYF.

The chain couples TRBV5-6 to TRBJ2-7, with D perhaps matching TRBD1 (5 bases). The CDR3 loop spans 13 amino acids. With 4 bases removed from V and 6 bases from J, the gap between germline ends came to 14 bases. In germline, CDR1 is SGHDT, CDR2 YYEEEE. CDR3 in amino acids: CASSPPVQGEQYF. The CDR3 bases are TGTGCCAGCAGCCCACCTGTCCAGGGCGAGCAGTACTTC.

The CDR3: CASRTGGWNTEAFF. In nucleotides, the CDR3 is TGTGCCAGCCGGACAGGGGGATGGAACACTGAAGCTTTCTTT. The V and J genes are TRBV28 and TRBJ1-1, with 10 positions matching TRBD1. Germline V gene data show CDR1 as MDHEN and CDR2 as SYDVKM. CDR3 length: 14 residues. The trim removed 8 bases at V and 1 base at J, leaving 4 bases unmatched.

This chain uses TRBV7-2 with TRBJ1-2; 9 bases match TRBD1. Looked up from germline, CDR1 is SGHTA and CDR2 is FQGNSA. CDR3 length equals 14 residues. V dropped 5 bases and J dropped 8; count of bases not matched to a gene: 9. For the CDR3, the DNA is TGTGCCAGCAGCCTACTGGGACAGGGAGGAGGCTACACCTTC. Its translation is CASSLLGQGGGYTF.

To note about this clone: Sequence at one end of the junction differs from germline and may be a read error. The J gene is TRBJ2-2, the V gene TRBV7-7; TRBD2 aligns across 10 bases. The CDR3 length is 20 residues. Germline V gene sequence: CDR1 SSHAT, CDR2 FNYEAQ (reference sequence). This CDR3 reads CASSAFGGGSGRFHTGELFF. The DNA for the CDR3 is TGTGCTAGCAGCGCGTTCGGGGGGGGTAGCGGGAGGTTTCACACCGGGGAGCTGTTTTTT.

The count of this clone is one. This CDR3 is CASSPRTGVEYEQYF. CDR3 in DNA: TGTGCCAGCAGCCCTAGGACAGGGGTGGAGTACGAGCAGTACTTC. The chain is built from TRBV4-2 and TRBJ2-5; TRBD1 agrees at 9 bases. The J call may be mistaken, given a closer DNA end match to TRBJ2-7. CDR1 is LGHNA and CDR2 is YNFKEQ in the germline V gene. This CDR3 has 15 residues.

CDR3 coding DNA: TGTGCCAGCAGCCTCTCGGGACAGAGCTATGAAAAACTGTTTTTT. Translating gives CASSLSGQSYEKLFF. The chain couples TRBV11-1 to TRBJ1-4; TRBD1 aligns across 7 bases. The V gene end was trimmed by 5 bases and the J gene end by 6 bases; junction bases not matched to a gene: 9. CDR1 and CDR2 from the germline V gene are SGHAT and FQDESV (reference sequence). The CDR3 has 15 amino acids.

In the case of this clone: A junction boundary mismatches the germline segment, possibly from a read error. The CDR3 region is CASSAAPGLAGAVSF. CDR3 coding DNA: TGTGCCAGCAGTGCCGCCCCGGGACTAGCGGGAGCCGTCTCATTC. The gene calls are TRBV28 and TRBJ2-7; 14 positions agree with TRBD2. Germline V gives CDR1 MDHEN, CDR2 SYDVKM. The CDR3 has 15 amino acids. The full variable domain, in which reference TRBV28 and TRBJ2-7 provide the parts outside the CDR3, is DVKVTQSSRYLVKRTGEKVFLECVQDMDHENMFWYRQDPGLGLRLIYFSYDVKMKEKGDIPEGYSVSREKKERFSLILESASTNQTSMYLCASSAAPGLAGAVSFGPGTRLTVT.

The chain links TRBV19 to TRBJ1-1; D possibly corresponds to TRBD1 (6 bases). Trimming cost V 3 bases and J 11 bases, with 10 bases left between them. The germline V gene has CDR1 LNHDA and CDR2 SQIVND (reference sequence). This CDR3 region has 11 residues. The CDR3 coding sequence is TGTGCCAGTAGTATCTGGACAGAGGCTTTCTTT. Protein: CASSIWTEAFF.

This clone turned up a few times. The J gene is TRBJ2-7, the V gene TRBV21-1; the table's D call, TRBD1, has no DNA check behind it. TRBV21-1 is shown as a pseudogene. This CDR3 is built from 13 residues. In DNA form, the CDR3 reads TGTGCCAGCAGCAAAGACAGGGCCGACGAGCAGTACTTC. Translation: CASSKDRADEQYF.

The rearrangement joins TRBV5-1 to TRBJ2-2, with D maybe TRBD1 (6 bases). CDR1 and CDR2 (germline): SGHRS, YFSETQ. Deletions cut 7 bases from V and 9 bases from J, with 22 bases between. The CDR3 sequence is 15 residues long. The CDR3 DNA follows: TGCGCCAGCGGATCAGAAACAGGGATCAGGAGGGAGCTGTTTTTT. It is translated as CASGSETGIRRELFF.

The rearrangement links TRBV4-2 to TRBJ2-2; 9 bases map to TRBD2. There are 16 residues in the CDR3. Looked up from germline, CDR1 is LGHNA and CDR2 is YNFKEQ. The J segment lost 4 bases and the V segment lost 2 bases, leaving 5 bases of the junction unmatched. The CDR3 nucleotides are TGTGCCAGCAGCCAAAAGACTAGCGGTCTCACCGGGGAGCTGTTTTTT. Translating it yields CASSQKTSGLTGELFF.

This sequence joins TRBV28 and TRBJ1-1, with D possibly being TRBD1 (5 bases). Trimming shortened V by 5 bases and J by 5 bases, and 18 bases separated the two germline ends. CDR3 length: 15 residues. The germline V gene encodes CDR1 MDHEN and CDR2 SYDVKM. CDR3 region: CASSPVEQGRTEAFF. In DNA form, the CDR3 reads TGTGCCAGCAGTCCGGTGGAGCAGGGCAGGACTGAAGCTTTCTTT.

The V call is TRBV18, the J call TRBJ2-2; TRBD1 is a possible D gene (7 bases). CDR1 KGHSH and CDR2 LQKENI come from the germline V gene. Trimming took 3 bases from V and 13 from J, leaving 15 bases between them. CDR3 length: 13 residues. The CDR3 reads CASSPGGQNWLFF. The DNA of the CDR3 is TGTGCCAGCTCACCCGGGGGACAGAATTGGCTGTTTTTT. The variable domain in full, with the rest retrieved from reference TRBV18 and TRBJ2-2, is NAGVMQNPRHLVRRRGQEARLRCSPMKGHSHVYWYRQLPEEGLKFMVYLQKENIIDESGMPKERFSAEFPKEGPSILRIQQVVRGDSAAYFCASSPGGQNWLFFGEGSRLTVL.

The chain joins TRBV6-4 to TRBJ1-5; TRBD1 is a possible D gene (5 bases). The CDR3 has 14 residues. The V gene's germline CDR1 is MRHNA and CDR2 SNTAGT. Trimming left V 2 bases short and J 6 bases short, with 11 bases between. The CDR3 coding sequence is TGTGCCAGCAGTGACAGCCCAGGGATTCAGCCCCAGCATTTT. This codes for CASSDSPGIQPQHF.